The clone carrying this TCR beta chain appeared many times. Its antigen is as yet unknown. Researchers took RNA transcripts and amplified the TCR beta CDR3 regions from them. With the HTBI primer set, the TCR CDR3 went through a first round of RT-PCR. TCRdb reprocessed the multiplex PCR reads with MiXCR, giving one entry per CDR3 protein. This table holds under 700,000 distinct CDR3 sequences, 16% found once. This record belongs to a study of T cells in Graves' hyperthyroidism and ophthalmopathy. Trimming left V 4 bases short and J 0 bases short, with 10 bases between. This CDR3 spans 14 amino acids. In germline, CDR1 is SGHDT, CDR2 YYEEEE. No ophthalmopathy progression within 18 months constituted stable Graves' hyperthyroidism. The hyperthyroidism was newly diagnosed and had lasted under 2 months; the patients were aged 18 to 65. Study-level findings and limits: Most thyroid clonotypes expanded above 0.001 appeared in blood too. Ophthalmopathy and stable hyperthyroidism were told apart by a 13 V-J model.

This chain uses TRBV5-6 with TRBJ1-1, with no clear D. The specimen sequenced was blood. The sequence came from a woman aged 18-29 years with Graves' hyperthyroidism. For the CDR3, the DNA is TGTGCCAGCAGCCGTGGGAGCATGAACACTGAAGCTTTCTTT. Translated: CASSRGSMNTEAFF.